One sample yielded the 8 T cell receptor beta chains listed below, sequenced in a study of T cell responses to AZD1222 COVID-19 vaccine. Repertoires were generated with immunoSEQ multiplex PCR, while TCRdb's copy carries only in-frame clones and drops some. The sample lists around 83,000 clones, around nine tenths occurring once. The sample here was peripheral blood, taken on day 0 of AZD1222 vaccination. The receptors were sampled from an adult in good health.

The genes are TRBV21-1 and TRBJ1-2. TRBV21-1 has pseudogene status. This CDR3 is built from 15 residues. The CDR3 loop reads CASSNRGPGFYGYTF. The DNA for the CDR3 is TGTGCCAGCAGCAATCGAGGGCCGGGCTTCTATGGCTACACCTTC.

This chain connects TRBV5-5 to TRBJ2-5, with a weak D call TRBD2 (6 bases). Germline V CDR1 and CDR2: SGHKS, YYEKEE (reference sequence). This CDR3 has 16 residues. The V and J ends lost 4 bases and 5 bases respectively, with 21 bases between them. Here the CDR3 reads CASSRADSSGGETQYF. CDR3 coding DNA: TGTGCCAGCAGCCGCGCCGACAGCTCCGGAGGGGAGACCCAGTACTTC. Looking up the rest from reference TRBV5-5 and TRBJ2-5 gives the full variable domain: DAGVTQSPTHLIKTRGQQVTLRCSPISGHKSVSWYQQVLGQGPQFIFQYYEKEERGRGNFPDRFSARQFPNYSSELNVNALLLGDSALYLCASSRADSSGGETQYFGPGTRLLVL.

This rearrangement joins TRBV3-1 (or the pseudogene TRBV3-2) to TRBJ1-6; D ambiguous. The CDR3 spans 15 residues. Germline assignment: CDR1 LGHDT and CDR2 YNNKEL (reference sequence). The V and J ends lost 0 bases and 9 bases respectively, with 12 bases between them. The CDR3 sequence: CASSQDQDKASPLHF. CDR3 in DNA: TGTGCCAGCAGCCAAGATCAAGACAAGGCTTCACCCCTCCACTTT.

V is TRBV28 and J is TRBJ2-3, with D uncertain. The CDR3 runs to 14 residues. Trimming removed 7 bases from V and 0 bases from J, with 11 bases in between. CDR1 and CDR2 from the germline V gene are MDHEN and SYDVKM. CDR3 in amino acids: CASTQVSSTDTQYF. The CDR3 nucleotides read TGTGCCAGCACCCAAGTGTCTAGCACAGATACGCAGTATTTT.

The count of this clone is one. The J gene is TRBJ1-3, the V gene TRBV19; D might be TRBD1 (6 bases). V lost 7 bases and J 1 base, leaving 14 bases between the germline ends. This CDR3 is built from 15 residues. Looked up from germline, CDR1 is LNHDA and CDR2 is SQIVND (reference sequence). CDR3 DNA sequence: TGTGCCAGTATCCCCAGGGGATTGTCTGGAAACACCATATATTTT. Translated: CASIPRGLSGNTIYF.

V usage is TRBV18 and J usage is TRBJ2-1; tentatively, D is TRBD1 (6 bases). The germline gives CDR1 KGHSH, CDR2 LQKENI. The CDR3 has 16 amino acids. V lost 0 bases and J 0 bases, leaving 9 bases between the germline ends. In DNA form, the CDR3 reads TGTGCCAGCTCACCACCGAACAGGGCCTCCTACAATGAGCAGTTCTTC. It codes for CASSPPNRASYNEQFF.

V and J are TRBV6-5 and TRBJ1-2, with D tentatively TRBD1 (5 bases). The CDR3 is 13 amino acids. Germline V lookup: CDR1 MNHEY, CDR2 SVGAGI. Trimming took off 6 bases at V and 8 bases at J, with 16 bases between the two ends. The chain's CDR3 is CASSQAGPTGYTF. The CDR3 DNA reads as TGTGCCAGCAGCCAAGCAGGGCCCACGGGCTACACCTTC.

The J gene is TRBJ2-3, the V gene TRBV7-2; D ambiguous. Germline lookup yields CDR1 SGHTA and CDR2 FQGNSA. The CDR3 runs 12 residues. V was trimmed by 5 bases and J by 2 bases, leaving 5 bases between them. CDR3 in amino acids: CASSLLTDTQYF. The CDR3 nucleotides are TGTGCCAGCAGCCTCCTCACAGATACGCAGTATTTT.